The present TCR beta chain was sequenced within a study of beta chain features in type 1 diabetes. Study in general: Investigators examined 107,917,701 sorted cells across all samples. Points from the study as a whole: Moderate yet significant TCRB CDR3 shortening was seen in Type 1 diabetes patients in all four CD4+ subsets.

Turning to this clone: No antigen is known for it.

Reverse transcription of all isolated RNA meant that expressed TCRB transcripts were sequenced. TCRdb's copy holds only in-frame clones and misses some; the assay was immunoSEQ multiplex PCR. The sample contains more than 200,000 clones, 16% of which appear only once. Germline V lookup: CDR1 SGHAT, CDR2 FQNNGV. This CDR3 spans 16 amino acids. V shed 6 bases and J 1 base; nucleotides not matched to a gene: 6. Averaging about 120 mL, one heparinised blood draw was given by each donor. Sorting that relied on CD45RO/CCR7/CD25/CD127/CD95/CD27 yielded CD4+ naive, central memory, regulatory and stem cell-like memory cells. The authors obtained over 95% purity in all sorted populations.

The sequencing sample was made of naive CD4+ T cells from blood. This TCR was sampled from a man younger than 45 with type 1 diabetes. The genes are TRBV11-2 and TRBJ2-1, with 10 bases fitting TRBD2. CDR3 in amino acids: CASRISSGRSYNEQFF. The CDR3 DNA follows: TGTGCCAGCAGGATAAGTAGCGGGAGGTCCTACAATGAGCAGTTCTTC. Full variable domain (missing parts from reference TRBV11-2 and TRBJ2-1): EAGVAQSPRYKIIEKRQSVAFWCNPISGHATLYWYQQILGQGPKLLIQFQNNGVVDDSQLPKDRFSAERLKGVDSTLKIQPAKLEDSAVYLCASRISSGRSYNEQFFGPGTRLTVL.